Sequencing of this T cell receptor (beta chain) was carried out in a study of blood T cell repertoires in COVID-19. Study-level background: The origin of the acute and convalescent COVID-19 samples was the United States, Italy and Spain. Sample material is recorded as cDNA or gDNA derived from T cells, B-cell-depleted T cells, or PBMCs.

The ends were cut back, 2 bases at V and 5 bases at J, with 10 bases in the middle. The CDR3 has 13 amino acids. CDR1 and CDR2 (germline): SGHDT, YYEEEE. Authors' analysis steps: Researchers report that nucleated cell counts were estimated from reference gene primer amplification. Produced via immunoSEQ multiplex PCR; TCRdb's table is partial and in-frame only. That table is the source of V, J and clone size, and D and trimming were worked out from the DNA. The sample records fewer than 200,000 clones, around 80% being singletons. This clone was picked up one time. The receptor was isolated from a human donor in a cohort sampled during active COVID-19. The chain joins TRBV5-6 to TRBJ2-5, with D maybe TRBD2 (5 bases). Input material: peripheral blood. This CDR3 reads CASSFAGGETQYF. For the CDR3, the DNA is TGTGCCAGCAGCTTTGCCGGCGGGGAGACCCAGTACTTC.